The 32 T cell receptor beta chains below all came from one sample that was sequenced in a study of siplizumab effects on memory and regulatory T cells. Produced via immunoSEQ multiplex PCR; TCRdb's table is partial and in-frame only. The top ten clones hold 12% of a sample with under 110,000 clones, around 90% of them seen once. Sequenced: non-Treg CD4+ T cells sorted from blood. All receptors come from a human donor in good health.

The gene calls are TRBV19 and TRBJ2-5; 11 nucleotides match TRBD2. The V gene's germline CDR1 is LNHDA and CDR2 SQIVND (reference sequence). The CDR3 runs to 16 residues. V was clipped by 1 base and J by 1 base; unmatched bases: 2. The DNA of the CDR3 is TGTGCCAGTAGTATAGGGACTAGCGGGCGCCAAGAGACCCAGTACTTC. This encodes CASSIGTSGRQETQYF.

The CDR3 reads CASSLRAEGEETQYF. DNA for the CDR3: TGTGCCAGCAGCTTGAGGGCCGAAGGCGAAGAGACCCAGTACTTC. The V call is TRBV5-4, the J call TRBJ2-5; D is unclear. This CDR3 contains 15 residues. In germline, CDR1 is SGHNT, CDR2 YYREEE (reference sequence). V was cut by 1 base and J by 3 bases, with 13 bases left in between.

The V call is TRBV18, the J call TRBJ1-1; D is unclear. Germline V lookup: CDR1 KGHSH, CDR2 LQKENI. V gave up 2 bases and J gave up 5 bases, with 6 bases separating them. The CDR3 length is 12 residues. CDR3 sequence (DNA): TGTGCCAGCTCACCAGACGGGACTGAAGCTTTCTTT. Its protein is CASSPDGTEAFF.

This chain joins TRBV10-2 and TRBJ2-3; D is unresolved. The germline V gene encodes CDR1 WSHSY and CDR2 SAAADI. The V end lost 8 bases, the J end lost 0 bases, and 12 bases lay between the germline ends. The CDR3 is 14 amino acids. DNA for the CDR3: TGCGCCAGCGGGATAGCCGCTAGCACAGATACGCAGTATTTT. Translated: CASGIAASTDTQYF.

The chain has TRBV5-4 and TRBJ2-7; no clear D. The CDR3 runs 11 residues. CDR1 and CDR2 (germline): SGHNT, YYREEE (reference sequence). Trimming shortened V by 4 bases and J by 5 bases, and 7 bases separated the two germline ends. The CDR3 sequence: CASSTRDEQYF. The CDR3, as DNA: TGTGCCAGCAGCACCCGGGACGAGCAGTACTTC. Variable domain in full (rest from reference TRBV5-4 and TRBJ2-7): ETGVTQSPTHLIKTRGQQVTLRCSSQSGHNTVSWYQQALGQGPQFIFQYYREEENGRGNFPPRFSGLQFPNYSSELNVNALELDDSALYLCASSTRDEQYFGPGTRLTVT.

The chain combines TRBV21-1 with TRBJ2-3; the tabulated D call, TRBD2, remains unverified against the DNA. TRBV21-1 corresponds to a pseudogene. The CDR3 runs 19 residues. The CDR3 DNA reads TGTGCCAGCAGCAAGTGGTCTTCCTTTCTAGCGCGATACACAGATACGCAGTATTTT. It specifies CASSKWSSFLARYTDTQYF.

V and J are TRBV6-1 and TRBJ1-2, with D possibly TRBD1 on 6 matching bases. Germline CDR1 MNHNS, CDR2 SASEGT. V gave up 2 bases and J gave up 4 bases, with 11 bases separating them. The CDR3 loop spans 14 amino acids. The CDR3 sequence is CASSERGAGYGYTF. CDR3 sequence (DNA): TGTGCCAGCAGTGAACGGGGGGCCGGCTATGGCTACACCTTC.

V and J are TRBV7-6 and TRBJ2-4, with D uncertain. V was shortened by 5 bases and J by 0 bases, with 20 bases between the two germline ends. Germline assignment: CDR1 SGHVS and CDR2 FNYEAQ. The CDR3 spans 18 residues. The DNA of the CDR3 is TGTGCCAGCAGCCCGGGCCCTGTCAAGGGCCTAGCCAAAAACATTCAGTACTTC. It codes for CASSPGPVKGLAKNIQYF. Drawing the rest from reference TRBV7-6 and TRBJ2-4, the complete variable domain is GAGVSQSPRYKVTKRGQDVALRCDPISGHVSLYWYRQALGQGPEFLTYFNYEAQQDKSGLPNDRFSAERPEGSISTLTIQRTEQRDSAMYRCASSPGPVKGLAKNIQYFGAGTRLSVL.

The chain links TRBV7-3 to TRBJ2-1, with D hard to call. The germline V gene has CDR1 SGHTA and CDR2 FQGTGA. CDR3 length: 12 amino acids. Trimming removed 5 bases at V and 5 bases at J, with 7 bases between. The CDR3 loop reads CASSLYNNEQFF. CDR3 nucleotide sequence: TGTGCCAGCAGCCTATACAACAATGAGCAGTTCTTC.

V usage is TRBV6-6 and J usage is TRBJ1-4; no clear D gene. Per the germline V gene, CDR1 is MNHNY and CDR2 is SVGAGI (reference sequence). Trimming shortened V by 0 bases and J by 4 bases, and 9 bases separated the two germline ends. The CDR3 consists of 15 residues. Here the CDR3 reads CASSYSTGLNEKLFF. CDR3 in DNA: TGTGCCAGCAGTTACTCGACTGGCCTTAATGAAAAACTGTTTTTT.

The chain is built from TRBV12-5 and TRBJ2-1, with 8 bases identical to TRBD2. The germline V gene has CDR1 LGHNT and CDR2 FRNRAP. V trimming: 1 base; J trimming: 2 bases; junction bases outside the gene matches: 10. This CDR3 has 18 amino acids. The CDR3 loop is CASGLGTSWEFTYNEQFF. The CDR3 region has the DNA TGTGCTAGTGGTTTGGGGACTAGCTGGGAGTTCACCTACAATGAGCAGTTCTTC.

This chain joins TRBV19 and TRBJ2-2; perhaps TRBD2 as D (5 bases). The germline V and J ends were trimmed by 3 bases and 2 bases, with 10 bases remaining between them. Germline V gives CDR1 LNHDA, CDR2 SQIVND (reference sequence). This CDR3 region has 15 residues. The CDR3 nucleotides read TGTGCCAGTAGTATGAGAGCGGTAAACACCGGGGAGCTGTTTTTT. This codes for CASSMRAVNTGELFF.

In nucleotides, the CDR3 is TGTGCCAGCAGCGGGACAGATAATTCACCCCTCCACTTT. It specifies CASSGTDNSPLHF. V usage is TRBV6-1 and J usage is TRBJ1-6, with 7 nucleotides matching TRBD1. After removal of 6 bases from V and 5 bases from J, the junction contained 1 base not matched to a gene. Germline V gene data show CDR1 as MNHNS and CDR2 as SASEGT. The CDR3 has 13 amino acids.

The CDR3 is CASSFNPWGSGTSADTQYF. CDR3 nucleotide sequence: TGTGCCAGCAGCTTCAACCCCTGGGGGTCCGGGACTAGCGCAGATACGCAGTATTTT. The chain uses TRBV7-9 and TRBJ2-3, with 10 bases fitting TRBD2. J was trimmed by 4 bases and V by 3 bases; bases with no gene match: 16. Germline V gene sequence: CDR1 SEHNR, CDR2 FQNEAQ (reference sequence). The CDR3 is 19 residues long.

The chain has TRBV30 and TRBJ2-5, with 9 bases aligning to TRBD1. The V gene end was trimmed by 3 bases and the J gene end by 3 bases; junction bases not matched to a gene: 8. The CDR3 has 15 amino acids. In germline, CDR1 is GTSNPN, CDR2 SVGIG (reference sequence). CDR3 sequence: CAWSAKTGGEETQYF. As DNA, the CDR3 is TGTGCCTGGAGCGCTAAGACAGGGGGGGAAGAGACCCAGTACTTC. The whole variable domain, remainder taken from reference TRBV30 and TRBJ2-5, is SQTIHQWPATLVQPVGSPLSLECTVEGTSNPNLYWYRQAAGRGLQLLFYSVGIGQISSEVPQNLSASRPQDRQFILSSKKLLLSDSGFYLCAWSAKTGGEETQYFGPGTRLLVL.

The CDR3 DNA is TGTGCCAGCAGTTTGATGGGTCTAGCGGGGAAAAACATTCAGTACTTC. The encoded protein is CASSLMGLAGKNIQYF. V and J are TRBV27 and TRBJ2-4, with 9 bases identical to TRBD2. After removal of 3 bases from V and 4 bases from J, the junction contained 7 bases not matched to a gene. There are 16 residues in the CDR3. Per germline, CDR1 MNHEY and CDR2 SMNVEV (reference sequence).

This clone was observed a handful of times. V and J are TRBV6-1 and TRBJ2-3; possible D gene TRBD1, 5 bases. V was cut by 4 bases and J by 1 base, with 9 bases left in between. Per germline, CDR1 MNHNS and CDR2 SASEGT. The CDR3 is 14 residues long. The CDR3 loop reads CASSAVRGTDTQYF. CDR3 in DNA: TGTGCCAGCAGTGCGGTCAGGGGCACAGATACGCAGTATTTT.

This sequence joins TRBV6-5 and TRBJ2-2; 8 positions match TRBD2. The CDR3 runs to 14 residues. Germline V CDR1 and CDR2: MNHEY, SVGAGI. Unmatched junction bases numbered 10, after V lost 9 bases and J lost 7 bases. The CDR3 DNA reads TGTGCCAGTACCAGACCCGCGGGGGGCGGGGAGCTGTTTTTT. Residues: CASTRPAGGGELFF.

The V gene is TRBV5-1, the J gene TRBJ2-1; 13 bases fit TRBD2. J was trimmed by 3 bases and V by 4 bases; bases with no gene match: 7. Germline-derived CDR1 and CDR2 are SGHRS and YFSETQ. The CDR3 runs to 17 residues. CDR3 amino acids: CASSPPGLAGVYNEQFF. CDR3 bases: TGCGCCAGCAGCCCCCCCGGACTAGCGGGAGTCTACAATGAGCAGTTCTTC.

The chain uses TRBV7-8 and TRBJ1-2; D may be TRBD1 (5 bases). V lost 4 bases and J 5 bases, leaving 23 bases between the germline ends. Germline V gives CDR1 SGHVS, CDR2 FQNEAQ. This CDR3 is 17 amino acids long. CDR3 in amino acids: CASSWRETGRGFYGYTF. The CDR3 region has the DNA TGTGCCAGCAGCTGGAGGGAAACGGGGCGGGGATTTTATGGCTACACCTTC.

The V gene is TRBV18, the J gene TRBJ2-3; TRBD2 is a possible D gene (5 bases). Germline V lookup: CDR1 KGHSH, CDR2 LQKENI. This CDR3 is built from 15 residues. With 6 bases removed from V and 2 bases from J, the gap between germline ends came to 15 bases. CDR3 sequence: CASSPTGSITDTQYF. The DNA for the CDR3 is TGTGCCAGCTCTCCCACGGGGTCAATCACAGATACGCAGTATTTT. Full variable domain (outside the CDR3, taken from reference TRBV18 and TRBJ2-3): NAGVMQNPRHLVRRRGQEARLRCSPMKGHSHVYWYRQLPEEGLKFMVYLQKENIIDESGMPKERFSAEFPKEGPSILRIQQVVRGDSAAYFCASSPTGSITDTQYFGPGTRLTVL.

The chain combines TRBV5-1 with TRBJ2-3, with unresolved D. Trimming took 0 bases from V and 0 from J, leaving 11 bases between them. Germline assignment: CDR1 SGHRS and CDR2 YFSETQ. This CDR3 is 16 amino acids long. Written as DNA, the CDR3 is TGCGCCAGCAGCTTGGGAGCGTCTACTAGCACAGATACGCAGTATTTT. It translates to CASSLGASTSTDTQYF.

The chain joins TRBV5-1 to TRBJ2-1; 10 nucleotides line up with TRBD2. Germline-derived CDR1 and CDR2 are SGHRS and YFSETQ. Germline trimming cut 4 bases from V and 4 bases from J; bases unmatched to any gene: 5. This CDR3 contains 15 residues. CDR3 protein: CASSPLAGDYNEQFF. The CDR3 DNA reads as TGCGCCAGCAGCCCTCTAGCGGGAGATTACAATGAGCAGTTCTTC.

This clone was detected only a few times. The chain has TRBV28 and TRBJ2-7; D gene uncertain. CDR3 length: 11 amino acids. Germline V gene lookup returns CDR1 MDHEN and CDR2 SYDVKM. V was shortened by 5 bases and J by 3 bases, with 5 bases between the two germline ends. Here the CDR3 reads CASSRRYEQYF. Written as DNA, the CDR3 is TGTGCCAGCAGTCGACGCTACGAGCAGTACTTC.

The chain carries TRBV7-3 and TRBJ2-1; a weak D match, TRBD1 (6 bases). Per the germline V gene, CDR1 is SGHTA and CDR2 is FQGTGA. The CDR3 runs to 17 residues. The V end lost 2 bases, the J end lost 0 bases, and 14 bases lay between the germline ends. This chain's CDR3 is CASSLARGSPSYNEQFF. The CDR3 coding sequence is TGTGCCAGCAGCTTAGCTAGGGGGAGCCCCTCCTACAATGAGCAGTTCTTC.

The table lists this clone with a count of one. This chain joins TRBV23-1 and TRBJ1-2, with TRBD1 matching 7 bases. TRBV23-1 is labeled an ORF, and its function is uncertain. This CDR3 spans 13 amino acids. With V trimmed by 0 bases and J by 8 bases, 3 bases remained unmatched. The CDR3 bases are TGCGCCAGCAGTCAATCAGGGGGCGACGGCTACACCTTC. Translated: CASSQSGGDGYTF.

This rearrangement joins TRBV19 to TRBJ2-1, with 7 bases matching TRBD2. Trimming removed 3 bases from V and 0 bases from J; junction bases left unmatched: 20. CDR1 is LNHDA and CDR2 is SQIVND in the germline V gene (reference sequence). The CDR3 runs 21 residues. The CDR3 spells CASSMPPPSSSGVGSYNEQFF. Written as DNA, the CDR3 is TGTGCCAGTAGTATGCCCCCCCCTAGCTCTAGCGGAGTGGGCTCCTACAATGAGCAGTTCTTC. Variable domain in full (rest from reference TRBV19 and TRBJ2-1): DGGITQSPKYLFRKEGQNVTLSCEQNLNHDAMYWYRQDPGQGLRLIYYSQIVNDFQKGDIAEGYSVSREKKESFPLTVTSAQKNPTAFYLCASSMPPPSSSGVGSYNEQFFGPGTRLTVL.

A few counts support this clone. CDR3: CASTVAGGQYNEQFF. CDR3 coding DNA: TGCGCCAGCACGGTAGCGGGAGGGCAATACAATGAGCAGTTCTTC. This chain links TRBV5-1 with TRBJ2-1; 11 bases agree with TRBD2. Trimming took 6 bases from V and 4 from J; bases not matched to a gene: 6. Germline V gene sequence: CDR1 SGHRS, CDR2 YFSETQ. The CDR3 consists of 15 residues.

The rearrangement links TRBV9 to TRBJ2-1, with 7 bases identical to TRBD1. V lost 0 bases, J lost 3 bases, and 9 bases stayed unmatched. This CDR3 has 17 amino acids. CDR1 is SGDLS and CDR2 is YYNGEE in the germline V gene. The CDR3 is CASSVDPGTAYYNEQFF. The CDR3 DNA follows: TGTGCCAGCAGCGTAGATCCCGGGACAGCCTACTACAATGAGCAGTTCTTC.

This clone appeared once. CDR3 loop: CASSSTPNYGYTF. For the CDR3, the DNA is TGTGCCAGCAGCTCGACACCAAACTATGGCTACACCTTC. The gene calls are TRBV5-6 and TRBJ1-2; D is unclear. Trimming took off 3 bases at V and 2 bases at J, with 8 bases between the two ends. From germline, CDR1 is SGHDT and CDR2 YYEEEE. This CDR3 spans 13 amino acids. The full variable domain, rest sourced from reference TRBV5-6 and TRBJ1-2, is DAGVTQSPTHLIKTRGQQVTLRCSPKSGHDTVSWYQQALGQGPQFIFQYYEEEERQRGNFPDRFSGHQFPNYSSELNVNALLLGDSALYLCASSSTPNYGYTFGSGTRLTVV.

This clone was counted once. J is TRBJ2-7 and V is TRBV4-1; possible D gene TRBD1, 5 bases. This CDR3 has 15 amino acids. The V end lost 4 bases, the J end lost 9 bases, and 22 bases lay between the germline ends. Per the germline V gene, CDR1 is MGHRA and CDR2 is YSYEKL. CDR3 in amino acids: CASSRLPRDTTTQYF. The CDR3 region has the DNA TGCGCCAGCAGCCGACTCCCCAGGGATACTACGACGCAGTACTTC.

The chain couples TRBV6-5 to TRBJ2-7; D is unresolved. Germline values: CDR1 MNHEY, CDR2 SVGAGI. With 6 bases removed from V and 2 bases from J, the gap between germline ends came to 11 bases. The CDR3 totals 13 residues. The CDR3 DNA reads as TGTGCCAGCAGCCGCGACCCTACCTACGAGCAGTACTTC. As protein: CASSRDPTYEQYF.